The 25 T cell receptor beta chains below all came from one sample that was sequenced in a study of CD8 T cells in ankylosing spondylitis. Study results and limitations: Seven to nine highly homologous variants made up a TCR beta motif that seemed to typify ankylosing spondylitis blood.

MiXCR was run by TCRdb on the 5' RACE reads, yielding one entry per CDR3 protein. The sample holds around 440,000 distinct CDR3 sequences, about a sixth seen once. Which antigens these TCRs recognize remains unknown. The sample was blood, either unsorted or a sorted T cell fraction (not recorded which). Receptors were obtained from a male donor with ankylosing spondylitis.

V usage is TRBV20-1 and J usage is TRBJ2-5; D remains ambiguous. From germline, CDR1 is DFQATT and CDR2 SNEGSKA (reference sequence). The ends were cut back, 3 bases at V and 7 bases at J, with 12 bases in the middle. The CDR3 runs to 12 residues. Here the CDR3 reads CSASVADRTQYF. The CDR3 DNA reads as TGCAGTGCTAGTGTGGCCGATAGGACCCAGTACTTC.

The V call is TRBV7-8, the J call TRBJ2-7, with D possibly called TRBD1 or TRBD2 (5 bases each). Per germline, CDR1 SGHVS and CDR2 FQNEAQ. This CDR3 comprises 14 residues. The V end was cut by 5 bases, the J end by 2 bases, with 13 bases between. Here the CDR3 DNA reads TGTGCCAGCAGCCCCAGGGAGATGACCTACGAGCAGTACTTC. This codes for CASSPREMTYEQYF.

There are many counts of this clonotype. In nucleotides, the CDR3 is TGTGCCAGCAGTTCGCTCGGGTGGGGGGCTCGCAATCAGCCCCAGCATTTT. It codes for CASSSLGWGARNQPQHF. The gene calls are TRBV12-3 or TRBV12-4 and TRBJ1-5; D perhaps matches TRBD1 (6 bases). The germline V and J ends were trimmed by 4 bases and 2 bases, with 18 bases remaining between them. CDR3 length: 17 amino acids.

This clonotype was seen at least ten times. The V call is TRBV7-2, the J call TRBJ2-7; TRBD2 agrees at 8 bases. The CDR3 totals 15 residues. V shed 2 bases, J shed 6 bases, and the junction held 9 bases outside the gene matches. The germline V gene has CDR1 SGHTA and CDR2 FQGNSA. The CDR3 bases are TGTGCCAGCAGCTTATATTTAGCGGGAAGGAGCGAGCAGTACTTC. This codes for CASSLYLAGRSEQYF.

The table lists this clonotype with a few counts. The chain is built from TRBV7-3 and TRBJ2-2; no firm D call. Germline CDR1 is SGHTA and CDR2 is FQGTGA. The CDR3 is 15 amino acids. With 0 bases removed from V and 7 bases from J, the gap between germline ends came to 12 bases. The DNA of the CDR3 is TGTGCCAGCAGCTTAACGGGTATCGGCAGCGGGGAGCTGTTTTTT. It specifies CASSLTGIGSGELFF.

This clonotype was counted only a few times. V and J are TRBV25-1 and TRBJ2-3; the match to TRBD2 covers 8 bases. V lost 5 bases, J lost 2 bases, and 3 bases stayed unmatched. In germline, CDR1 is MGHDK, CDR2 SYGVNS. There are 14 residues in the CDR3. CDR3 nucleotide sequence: TGTGCCAGCAGTCGGGGACTAGACACAGATACGCAGTATTTT. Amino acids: CASSRGLDTDTQYF.

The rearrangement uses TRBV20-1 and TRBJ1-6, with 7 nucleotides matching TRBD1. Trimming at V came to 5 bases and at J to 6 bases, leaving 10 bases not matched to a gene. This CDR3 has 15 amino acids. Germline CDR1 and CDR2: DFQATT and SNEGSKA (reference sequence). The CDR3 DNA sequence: TGCAGTGCTCCTTCGAGACAGGGCGCTAATTCACCCCTCCACTTT. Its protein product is CSAPSRQGANSPLHF.

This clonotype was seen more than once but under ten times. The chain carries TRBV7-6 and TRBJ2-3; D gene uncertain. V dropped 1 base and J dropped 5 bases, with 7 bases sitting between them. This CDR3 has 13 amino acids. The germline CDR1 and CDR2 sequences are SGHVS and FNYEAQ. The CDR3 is CASSLVLGDTQYF. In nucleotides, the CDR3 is TGTGCCAGCAGCTTAGTCTTGGGAGATACGCAGTATTTT. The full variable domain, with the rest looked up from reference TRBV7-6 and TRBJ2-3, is GAGVSQSPRYKVTKRGQDVALRCDPISGHVSLYWYRQALGQGPEFLTYFNYEAQQDKSGLPNDRFSAERPEGSISTLTIQRTEQRDSAMYRCASSLVLGDTQYFGPGTRLTVL.

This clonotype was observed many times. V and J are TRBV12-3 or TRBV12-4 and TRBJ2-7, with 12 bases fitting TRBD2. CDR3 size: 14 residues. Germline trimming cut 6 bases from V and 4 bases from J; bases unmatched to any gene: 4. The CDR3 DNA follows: TGTGCCAGCAGGAAGACTAGCGGGAGTTACGAGCAGTACTTC. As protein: CASRKTSGSYEQYF.

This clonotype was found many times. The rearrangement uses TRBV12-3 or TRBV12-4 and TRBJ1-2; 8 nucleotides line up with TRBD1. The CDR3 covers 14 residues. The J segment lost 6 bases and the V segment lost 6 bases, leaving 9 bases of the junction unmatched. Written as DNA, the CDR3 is TGTGCCAGCAGCCTACAGGGGGTCGGGGATGGCTACACCTTC. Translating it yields CASSLQGVGDGYTF.

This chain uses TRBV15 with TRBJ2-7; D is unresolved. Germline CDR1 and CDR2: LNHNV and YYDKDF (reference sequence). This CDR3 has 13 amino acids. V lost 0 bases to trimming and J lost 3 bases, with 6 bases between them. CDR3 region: CATSRDGRYEQYF. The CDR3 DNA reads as TGTGCCACCAGCAGAGATGGCCGCTACGAGCAGTACTTC. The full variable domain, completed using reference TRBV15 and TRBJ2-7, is DAMVIQNPRYQVTQFGKPVTLSCSQTLNHNVMYWYQQKSSQAPKLLFHYYDKDFNNEADTPDNFQSRRPNTSFCFLDIRSPGLGDTAMYLCATSRDGRYEQYFGPGTRLTVT.

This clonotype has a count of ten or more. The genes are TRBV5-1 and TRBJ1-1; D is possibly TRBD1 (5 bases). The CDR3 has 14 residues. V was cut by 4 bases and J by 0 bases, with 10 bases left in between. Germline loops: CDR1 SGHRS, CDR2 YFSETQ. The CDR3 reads CASSGGTLNTEAFF. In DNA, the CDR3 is TGCGCCAGCAGCGGAGGGACGCTGAACACTGAAGCTTTCTTT.

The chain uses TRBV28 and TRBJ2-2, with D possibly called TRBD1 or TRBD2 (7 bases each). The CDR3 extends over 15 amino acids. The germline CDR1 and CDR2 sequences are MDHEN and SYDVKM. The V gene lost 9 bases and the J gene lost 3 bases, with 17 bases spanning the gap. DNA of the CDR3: TGTGCCAGGGGAGGGGGCGCGGTTGACACCGGGGAGCTGTTTTTT. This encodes CARGGGAVDTGELFF.

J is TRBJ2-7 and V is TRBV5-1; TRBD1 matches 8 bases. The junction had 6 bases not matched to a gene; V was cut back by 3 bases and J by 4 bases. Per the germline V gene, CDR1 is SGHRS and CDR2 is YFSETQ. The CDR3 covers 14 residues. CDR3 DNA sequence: TGCGCCAGCAGCTACATCCAGGGGGCGTACGAGCAGTACTTC. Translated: CASSYIQGAYEQYF.

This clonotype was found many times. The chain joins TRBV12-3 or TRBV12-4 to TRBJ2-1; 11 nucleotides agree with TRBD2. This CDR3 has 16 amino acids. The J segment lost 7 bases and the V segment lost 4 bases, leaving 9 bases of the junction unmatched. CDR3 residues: CASSSQLAGVGNEQFF. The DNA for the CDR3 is TGTGCCAGCAGTTCTCAACTAGCGGGAGTAGGGAATGAGCAGTTCTTC.

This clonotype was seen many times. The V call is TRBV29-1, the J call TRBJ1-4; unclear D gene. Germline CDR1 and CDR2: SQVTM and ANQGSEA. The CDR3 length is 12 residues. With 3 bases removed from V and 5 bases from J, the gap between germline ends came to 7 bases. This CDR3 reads CSVDGPNEKLFF. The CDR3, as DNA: TGCAGCGTTGACGGGCCGAATGAAAAACTGTTTTTT.

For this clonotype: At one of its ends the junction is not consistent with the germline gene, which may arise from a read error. The CDR3 loop is CASSQDGVLAGGKIF. The CDR3 DNA is TGTGCCAGCAGCCAAGATGGGGTACTAGCGGGGGGGAAGATCTTC. The V gene is TRBV3-1, the J gene TRBJ2-1; 13 nucleotides match TRBD2. The CDR3 is 15 residues long. Germline lookup yields CDR1 LGHDT and CDR2 YNNKEL (reference sequence).

The CDR3 coding sequence is TGTGCCACCAGCAGAGCTGGAGGGGGGTTGTTCGAGCAGTACTTC. It specifies CATSRAGGGLFEQYF. This chain uses TRBV15 with TRBJ2-7; D is tentatively TRBD1 or TRBD2 (6 bases each). The germline V and J ends were trimmed by 1 base and 6 bases, with 16 bases remaining between them. The CDR3 length is 15 residues. Germline V gene data show CDR1 as LNHNV and CDR2 as YYDKDF (reference sequence).

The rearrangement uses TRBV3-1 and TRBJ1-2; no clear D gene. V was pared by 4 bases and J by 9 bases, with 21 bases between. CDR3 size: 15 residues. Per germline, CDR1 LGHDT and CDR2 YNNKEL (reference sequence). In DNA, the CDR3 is TGTGCCAGCAGCCGATCCTGGGCCTCACCACGAAGCTACACCTTC. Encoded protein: CASSRSWASPRSYTF.

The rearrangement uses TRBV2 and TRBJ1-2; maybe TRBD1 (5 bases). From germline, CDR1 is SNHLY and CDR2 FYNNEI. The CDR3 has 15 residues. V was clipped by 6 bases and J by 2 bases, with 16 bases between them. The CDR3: CASRARLAGNYGYTF. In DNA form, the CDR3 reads TGTGCCAGCAGGGCCCGATTGGCAGGGAACTATGGCTACACCTTC.

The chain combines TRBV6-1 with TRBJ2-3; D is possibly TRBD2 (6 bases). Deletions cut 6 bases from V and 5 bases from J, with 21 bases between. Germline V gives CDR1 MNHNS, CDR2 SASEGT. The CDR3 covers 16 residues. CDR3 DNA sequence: TGTGCCAGCAGCGGGGGTGGAGCAGGATCGAGAGATACGCAGTATTTT. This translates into CASSGGGAGSRDTQYF.

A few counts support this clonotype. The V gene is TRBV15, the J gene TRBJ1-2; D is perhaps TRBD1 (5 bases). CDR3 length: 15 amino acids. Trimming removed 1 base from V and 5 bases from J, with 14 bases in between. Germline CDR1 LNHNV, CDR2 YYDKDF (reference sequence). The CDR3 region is CATSRGTTGSYGYTF. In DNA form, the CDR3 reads TGTGCCACCAGCAGAGGTACAACAGGCTCGTATGGCTACACCTTC.

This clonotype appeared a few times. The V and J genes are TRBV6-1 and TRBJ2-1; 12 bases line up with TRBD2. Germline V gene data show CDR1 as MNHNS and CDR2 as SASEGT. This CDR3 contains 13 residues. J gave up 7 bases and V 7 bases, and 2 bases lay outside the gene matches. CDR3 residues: CASIGLAGNEQFF. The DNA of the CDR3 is TGTGCCAGCATCGGACTAGCGGGGAATGAGCAGTTCTTC.

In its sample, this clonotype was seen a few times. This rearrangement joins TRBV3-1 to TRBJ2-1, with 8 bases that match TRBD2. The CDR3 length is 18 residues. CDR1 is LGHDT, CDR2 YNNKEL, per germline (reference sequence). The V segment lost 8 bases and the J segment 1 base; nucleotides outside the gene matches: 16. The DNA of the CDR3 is TGTGCCAGCGCTCAAATGTCTAGCGGGTTTACATCCTACAATGAGCAGTTCTTC. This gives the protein CASAQMSSGFTSYNEQFF.

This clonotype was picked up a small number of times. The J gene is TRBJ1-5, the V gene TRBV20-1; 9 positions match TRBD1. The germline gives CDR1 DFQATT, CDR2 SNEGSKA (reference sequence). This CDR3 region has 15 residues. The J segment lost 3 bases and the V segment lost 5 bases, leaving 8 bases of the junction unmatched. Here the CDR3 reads CSARPGTGLNQPQHF. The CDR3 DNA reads TGCAGTGCTCGTCCCGGGACAGGGCTCAATCAGCCCCAGCATTTT.